This is a list of T cell receptor beta chains from one sample in a study of blood T cells in healthy people across ages. TCRdb passed the 5' RACE reads through MiXCR, listing each CDR3 protein once. Of 500,000 to 550,000 distinct CDR3 sequences in the sample, around 24% are singletons; the top ten hold just over 8.5%. The sample was also linked to a second study, of T cells of mothers and their children.

The sequenced sample was blood. All receptors come from a boy between 5 and 17 years old in good health. Both conserved end residues are part of each CDR3. The D gene is left open where the match is weak. Size is stated for part of the rows, as once, few or many counts, or as a class when the clone is expanded.

V gene	D gene	J gene	clone size	CDR3 DNA	CDR3 protein
TRBV19	.	TRBJ2-1	few	TGTGCCAGTAGTAGTACTGCAAAGCCCGGTGAGCAGTTCTTC	CASSSTAKPGEQFF
TRBV20-1	.	TRBJ2-1	.	TGCAGTGTCGACTTCCTTTTCTCCAATGAGCAGTTCTTC	CSVDFLFSNEQFF
TRBV12-3/TRBV12-4	TRBD2	TRBJ2-3	few	TGTGCCAGCAATACGGGACTAGTTGCAGATACGCAGTATTTT	CASNTGLVADTQYF
TRBV6-1	TRBD1	TRBJ1-2	few	TGTGCCAGCAGTGAAGGGAGGGGGCGAGGGGATGGCTACACCTTC	CASSEGRGRGDGYTF
TRBV12-3/TRBV12-4	.	TRBJ2-7	.	TGTGCCAGCAGTTCTCCCGATTTAGACCGCGAGCAGTACTTC	CASSSPDLDREQYF
TRBV28	TRBD2	TRBJ2-3	few	TGTGCCAGCAGTTTGGGACTAGCACCAGATACGCAGTATTTT	CASSLGLAPDTQYF
TRBV6-1	TRBD2	TRBJ2-5	many	TGTGCCAGCAAAGGCAGTCTAGCGGGACGACCCCGTGAGACCCAGTACTTC	CASKGSLAGRPRETQYF
TRBV7-6	TRBD2	TRBJ2-7	few	TGTGCCAGCAGCTCGGGACTAGCGGGGGGAAGGGCCTACGAGCAGTACTTC	CASSSGLAGGRAYEQYF
TRBV7-2	.	TRBJ2-3	.	TGTGCCAGCAGCTCAAAACCGCGGGACAGAGTCTATGCAGATACGCAGTATTTT	CASSSKPRDRVYADTQYF
TRBV7-2	.	TRBJ2-7	few	TGTGCCAGCAGCTTTTCTGGCGGCCCCTACGAGCAGTACTTC	CASSFSGGPYEQYF
TRBV12-3/TRBV12-4	.	TRBJ1-6	few	TGTGCCAGCCGGGACTCGGGGAATTCACCCCTCCACTTT	CASRDSGNSPLHF
TRBV4-3	TRBD2	TRBJ2-5	.	TGCGCCAGCAGGCAGCGACTAGCGGGGGAGACCCAGTACTTC	CASRQRLAGETQYF
TRBV28	.	TRBJ2-7	.	TGTGCCAGCAGTCCCCCCGGTGGGGCCCTTAGGGACGAGCAGTACTTC	CASSPPGGALRDEQYF
TRBV20-1	TRBD1	TRBJ2-1	.	TGCAGTGCTAGAGCTCTGACAGGGGGCTACAATGAGCAGTTCTTC	CSARALTGGYNEQFF
TRBV24-1	TRBD2	TRBJ2-1	few	TGTGCCACCAGTGGGGGGGGCGGGAGGTGCTCCTACAATGAGCAGTTCTTC	CATSGGGGRCSYNEQFF
TRBV12-3/TRBV12-4	.	TRBJ1-2	.	TGTGCCAGCAGCGCAAGAGACAGACTCTATGGCTACACCTTC	CASSARDRLYGYTF
TRBV5-8	TRBD2	TRBJ2-5	many	TGTGCCAGCAGCTTGGCCGTGACTAGCGCTGAGACCCAGTACTTC	CASSLAVTSAETQYF
TRBV4-3	.	TRBJ1-2	.	TGCGCCAGCAGCCAAACAGCTTCTAACTATGGCTACACCTTC	CASSQTASNYGYTF
TRBV27	.	TRBJ2-7	.	TGTGCCAGCAGTCCGAGGGGTCCCCACGAGCAGTACTTC	CASSPRGPHEQYF
TRBV4-3	TRBD2	TRBJ2-1	few	TGCGCCAGCAGCCCGGGACTAGCGGGAGGAGTTGAGCAGTTCTTC	CASSPGLAGGVEQFF
TRBV4-3	TRBD1	TRBJ1-1	.	TGCGCCAGCAGGGACAGGGGGGACGGGAACACTGAAGCTTTCTTT	CASRDRGDGNTEAFF
TRBV7-2	TRBD1	TRBJ1-2	few	TGTGCCACCCCAGGGGGCGCATACTATGGCTACACCTTC	CATPGGAYYGYTF
TRBV6-5	.	TRBJ2-1	few	TGTGCCAGCAGGAACAATGAGCAGTTCTTC	CASRNNEQFF
TRBV5-1	.	TRBJ2-7	.	TGCGCCAGCAGCTTGGTGGGGGCGTCGGACGAGCAGTACTTC	CASSLVGASDEQYF
TRBV20-1	TRBD2	TRBJ2-3	.	TGCAGTGCTTTTGTCGGTCTAGCGGAAACAGATACGCAGTATTTT	CSAFVGLAETDTQYF
TRBV20-1	.	TRBJ1-6	.	TGCAGTGCGAGACGGGGGATGGATTCACCCCTCCACTTT	CSARRGMDSPLHF
TRBV19	TRBD2	TRBJ2-1	few	TGTGCCAGTAGTATGGACGCGGGGGGGGTCAATGAGCAGTTCTTC	CASSMDAGGVNEQFF
TRBV29-1	.	TRBJ2-7	few	TGCAGCGTTGGATCGCCAGCCTCCTACGAGCAGTACTTC	CSVGSPASYEQYF
TRBV7-2	.	TRBJ1-1	once	TGTGCCAGCAGCCTACAGGAGGGGATCACTGAAGCTTTCTTT	CASSLQEGITEAFF
TRBV7-2	TRBD1	TRBJ2-5	few	TGTGCCAGCAGCCCTCAGACCGGACAGGGAGAGACCCAGTACTTC	CASSPQTGQGETQYF
TRBV7-9	.	TRBJ2-1	few	TGTGCCAGCACCCTAGGGTACGGGGTACCCGACGATGAGCAGTTCTTC	CASTLGYGVPDDEQFF
TRBV20-1	TRBD2	TRBJ2-7	many	TGCAGTGCTCGACTAGCGGGAGAAGGAATCTACGAGCAGTACTTC	CSARLAGEGIYEQYF
TRBV5-4	TRBD2	TRBJ2-2	.	TGTGCCAGCAGCTTACTAGCGGGGCCCGGGGAGCTGTTTTTT	CASSLLAGPGELFF
TRBV28	TRBD1	TRBJ1-2	.	TGTGCCAGCAGACCGACAGGGCGAAATCATAAATATGGCTACACCTTC	CASRPTGRNHKYGYTF
TRBV11-3	.	TRBJ2-1	.	TGTGCCAGCAGCAATAGCAGAGGAGTCAATGAGCAGTTCTTC	CASSNSRGVNEQFF
TRBV4-1	TRBD1	TRBJ2-7	.	TGCGCCAGCAGCCGAGGGGACAGGGAGTACGAGCAGTACTTC	CASSRGDREYEQYF
TRBV20-1	TRBD1	TRBJ2-7	.	TGCAGTGCTAGTCTGCAGGGGGCGCGGGAGCAGTACTTC	CSASLQGAREQYF
TRBV28	.	TRBJ2-5	.	TGTGCCAGCAGTCCACCCTTCCTTCCAGGGAAAAAAGAGACCCAGTACTTC	CASSPPFLPGKKETQYF
TRBV30	TRBD2	TRBJ2-1	.	TGTGCCTGGAGCTCCCCTTTCATGGGACTAGCGGGGATAGACAATGAGCAGTTCTTC	CAWSSPFMGLAGIDNEQFF
TRBV10-3	TRBD1	TRBJ1-1	.	TGTGCCATCAGTGAGTCCATACAGGGGGCAACGAACACTGAAGCTTTCTTT	CAISESIQGATNTEAFF